The rows below give T cell receptor beta chains drawn from one sample of a study of identical twins. TCRdb processed the 5' RACE reads anew with MiXCR; each CDR3 protein has one entry. The sample includes about 190,000 distinct CDR3 sequences, more than 15% of them seen just once. The sample also formed part of further work on T cells expressing NK-cell markers.

The source material was CD8+ T cells sorted from blood. These receptors came from a woman younger than 35 in good health. The CDR3 runs from the conserved cysteine through the conserved F or W. D genes are given only for firm matches. Size tells how often a clone was seen (once, few, many) or the class of an expanded clone, and some rows leave it out.

cdr3_aa: CATIAASEQFF
cdr3_nt: TGTGCCACAATAGCGGCTTCTGAGCAGTTCTTC
clone_size: few
j_call: TRBJ2-1
d_call: NA
v_call: TRBV2

cdr3_aa: CASSQIMGTGELFF
cdr3_nt: TGTGCCAGCAGCCAAATCATGGGTACCGGGGAGCTGTTTTTT
clone_size: NA
j_call: TRBJ2-2
d_call: NA
v_call: TRBV3-1

cdr3_aa: CATGTWRGNIQYF
cdr3_nt: TGTGCCACCGGGACATGGCGCGGAAACATTCAGTACTTC
clone_size: NA
j_call: TRBJ2-4
d_call: NA
v_call: TRBV6-1

cdr3_aa: CASSFGVYTLYEQYF
cdr3_nt: TGTGCCAGCAGTTTTGGGGTCTACACCCTCTACGAGCAGTACTTC
clone_size: NA
j_call: TRBJ2-7
d_call: NA
v_call: TRBV27

cdr3_aa: CASSFWDNQPQHF
cdr3_nt: TGTGCCAGCAGTTTTTGGGATAATCAGCCCCAGCATTTT
clone_size: few
j_call: TRBJ1-5
d_call: NA
v_call: TRBV12-3/TRBV12-4

cdr3_aa: CASSPISPVQETQYF
cdr3_nt: TGTGCCAGCAGCCCCATAAGCCCTGTCCAAGAGACCCAGTACTTC
clone_size: many
j_call: TRBJ2-5
d_call: NA
v_call: TRBV3-1

cdr3_aa: CASSGPGSGRTGDLFF
cdr3_nt: TGTGCCAGCAGTGGACCGGGGAGCGGTCGCACCGGGGATCTGTTTTTT
clone_size: NA
j_call: TRBJ2-2
d_call: NA
v_call: TRBV6-1

cdr3_aa: CASSFLSQGGNEQFF
cdr3_nt: TGTGCCAGCAGTTTCCTCTCCCAGGGTGGCAATGAGCAGTTCTTC
clone_size: NA
j_call: TRBJ2-1
d_call: NA
v_call: TRBV27

cdr3_aa: CASSLVPGTYEQYF
cdr3_nt: TGTGCCAGCAGCTTAGTTCCAGGAACCTACGAGCAGTACTTC
clone_size: NA
j_call: TRBJ2-7
d_call: NA
v_call: TRBV7-9

cdr3_aa: CASKEANTEAFF
cdr3_nt: TGCGCCAGCAAGGAGGCTAACACTGAAGCTTTCTTT
clone_size: few
j_call: TRBJ1-1
d_call: NA
v_call: TRBV5-1

cdr3_aa: CASSLGYSWWTEAFF
cdr3_nt: TGCGCCAGCAGCTTGGGGTACAGCTGGTGGACTGAAGCTTTCTTT
clone_size: NA
j_call: TRBJ1-1
d_call: NA
v_call: TRBV5-1

cdr3_aa: CASRGTSGDNEQFF
cdr3_nt: TGTGCCAGCAGAGGAACTAGCGGTGACAATGAGCAGTTCTTC
clone_size: NA
j_call: TRBJ2-1
d_call: TRBD2
v_call: TRBV2

cdr3_aa: CASSPRTSNYGYTF
cdr3_nt: TGTGCCAGCAGCCCACGGACAAGTAACTATGGCTACACCTTC
clone_size: few
j_call: TRBJ1-2
d_call: NA
v_call: TRBV6-1